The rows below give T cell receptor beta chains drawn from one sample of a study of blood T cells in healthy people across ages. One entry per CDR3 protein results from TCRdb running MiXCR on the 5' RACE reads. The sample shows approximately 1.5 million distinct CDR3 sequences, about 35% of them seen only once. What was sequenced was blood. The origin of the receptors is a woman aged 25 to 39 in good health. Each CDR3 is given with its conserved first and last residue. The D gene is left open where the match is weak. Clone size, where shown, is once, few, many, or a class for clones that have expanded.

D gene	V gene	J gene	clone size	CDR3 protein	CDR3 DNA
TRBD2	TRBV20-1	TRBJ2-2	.	CSASLGLSSGELFF	TGCAGTGCTAGTTTGGGACTATCGTCCGGGGAGCTGTTTTTT
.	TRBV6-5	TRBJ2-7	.	CASRDNAYEQYF	TGTGCCAGCCGGGACAATGCCTACGAGCAGTACTTC
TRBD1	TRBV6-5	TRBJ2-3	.	CASSYSTDRPTDTQYF	TGTGCCAGCAGTTACTCGACGGACAGGCCCACAGATACGCAGTATTTT
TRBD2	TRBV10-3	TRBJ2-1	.	CATRLAGGSYNEQFF	TGTGCCACAAGACTAGCGGGGGGTTCGTACAATGAGCAGTTCTTC
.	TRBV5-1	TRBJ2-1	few	CASSFTPSSYNEQFF	TGCGCCAGCAGCTTCACCCCGAGCTCCTACAATGAGCAGTTCTTC
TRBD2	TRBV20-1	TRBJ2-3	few	CSARDGGLAGITDTQYF	TGCAGTGCTAGAGATGGGGGACTAGCGGGGATCACAGATACGCAGTATTTT
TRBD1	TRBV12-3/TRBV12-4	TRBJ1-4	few	CASSLGQGAGEKLFF	TGTGCCAGCAGCCTCGGACAGGGGGCGGGAGAAAAACTGTTTTTT
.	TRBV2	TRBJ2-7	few	CASSEGGQVGAYEQYF	TGTGCCAGCAGTGAAGGGGGGCAGGTTGGGGCTTACGAGCAGTACTTC
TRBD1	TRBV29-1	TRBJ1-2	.	CSVDVLGRGNYGYTF	TGCAGCGTTGATGTTCTCGGCAGGGGGAACTATGGCTACACCTTC
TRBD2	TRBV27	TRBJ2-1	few	CASSSGAGVIYNEQFF	TGTGCCAGCAGTTCAGGAGCGGGAGTCATCTACAATGAGCAGTTCTTC
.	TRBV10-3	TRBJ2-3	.	CATTGSTDTQYF	TGTGCCACTACGGGGAGCACAGATACGCAGTATTTT
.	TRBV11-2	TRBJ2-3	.	CASSLSGAPTDTQYF	TGTGCCAGCAGCTTATCAGGCGCTCCCACAGATACGCAGTATTTT
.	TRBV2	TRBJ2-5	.	CASSEAGMETQYF	TGTGCCAGCAGTGAAGCAGGGATGGAGACCCAGTACTTC
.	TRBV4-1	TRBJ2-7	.	CAGSQEDRNPYEQYF	TGCGCCGGCAGCCAAGAGGACAGAAACCCCTACGAGCAGTACTTC
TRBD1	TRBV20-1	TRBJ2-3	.	CSAPAWDSPDTDTQYF	TGCAGTGCTCCGGCTTGGGACAGCCCTGACACAGATACGCAGTATTTT
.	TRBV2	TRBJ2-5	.	CASSAGTKQYF	TGTGCCAGCAGCGCTGGGACGAAGCAGTACTTC
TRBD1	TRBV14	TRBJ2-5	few	CASSQLGQENRQETQYF	TGTGCCAGCAGCCAATTGGGACAGGAGAATCGCCAAGAGACCCAGTACTTC
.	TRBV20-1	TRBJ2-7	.	CSASGRATYEQYF	TGCAGTGCTAGCGGGAGAGCTACCTACGAGCAGTACTTC
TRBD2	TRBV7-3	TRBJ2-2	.	CASSALPGGQWNGELFF	TGTGCCAGCAGCGCTCTACCGGGGGGGCAATGGAACGGGGAGCTGTTTTTT
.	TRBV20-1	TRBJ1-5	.	CSGTPFGWGGNQPQHF	TGCAGCGGGACACCCTTTGGCTGGGGGGGAAATCAGCCCCAGCATTTT
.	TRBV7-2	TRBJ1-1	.	CASSRARVTEAFF	TGTGCCAGCTCTAGGGCCCGGGTGACTGAAGCTTTCTTT
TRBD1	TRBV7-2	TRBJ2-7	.	CASSDPGDREYF	TGTGCCAGCAGCGACCCGGGGGACAGGGAATACTTC